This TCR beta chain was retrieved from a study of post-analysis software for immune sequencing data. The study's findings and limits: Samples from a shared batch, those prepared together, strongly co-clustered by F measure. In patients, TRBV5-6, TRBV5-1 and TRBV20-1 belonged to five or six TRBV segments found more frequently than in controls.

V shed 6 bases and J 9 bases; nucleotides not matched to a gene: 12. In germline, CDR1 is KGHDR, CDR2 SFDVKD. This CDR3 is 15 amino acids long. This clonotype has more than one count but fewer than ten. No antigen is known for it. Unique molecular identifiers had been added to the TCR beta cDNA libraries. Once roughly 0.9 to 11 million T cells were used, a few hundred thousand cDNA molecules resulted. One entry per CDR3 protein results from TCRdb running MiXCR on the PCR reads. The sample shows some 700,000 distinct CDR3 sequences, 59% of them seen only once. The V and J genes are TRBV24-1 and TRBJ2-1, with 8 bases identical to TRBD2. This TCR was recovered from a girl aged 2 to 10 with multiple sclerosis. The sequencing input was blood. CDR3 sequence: CATSPGGGLGVEQFF. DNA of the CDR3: TGTGCCACCAGTCCGGGGGGGGGACTTGGGGTTGAGCAGTTCTTC.